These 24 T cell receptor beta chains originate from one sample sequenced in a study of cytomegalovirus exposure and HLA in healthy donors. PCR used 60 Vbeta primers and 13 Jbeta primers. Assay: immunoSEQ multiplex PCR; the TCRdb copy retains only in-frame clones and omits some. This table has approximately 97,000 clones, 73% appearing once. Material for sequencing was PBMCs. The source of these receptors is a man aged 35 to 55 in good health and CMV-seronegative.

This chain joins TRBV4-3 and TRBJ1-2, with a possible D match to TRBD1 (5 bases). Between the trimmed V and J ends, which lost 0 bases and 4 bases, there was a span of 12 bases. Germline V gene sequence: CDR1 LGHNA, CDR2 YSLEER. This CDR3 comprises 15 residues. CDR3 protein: CASSQERDVAYGYTF. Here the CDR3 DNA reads TGCGCCAGCAGCCAAGAGCGGGACGTGGCCTATGGCTACACCTTC.

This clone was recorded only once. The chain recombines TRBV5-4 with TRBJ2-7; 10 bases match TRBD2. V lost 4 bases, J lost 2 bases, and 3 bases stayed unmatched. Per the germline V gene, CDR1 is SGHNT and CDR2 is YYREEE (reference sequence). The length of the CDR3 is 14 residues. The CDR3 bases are TGTGCCAGCAGCGCTAGCGGGGGCCCCTACGAGCAGTACTTC. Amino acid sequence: CASSASGGPYEQYF.

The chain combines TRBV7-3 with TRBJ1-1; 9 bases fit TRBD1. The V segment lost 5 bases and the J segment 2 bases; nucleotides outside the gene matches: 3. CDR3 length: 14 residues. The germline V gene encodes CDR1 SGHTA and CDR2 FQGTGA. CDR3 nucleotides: TGTGCCAGCAGCCCGACAGGGGGAAACACTGAAGCTTTCTTT. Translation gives CASSPTGGNTEAFF.

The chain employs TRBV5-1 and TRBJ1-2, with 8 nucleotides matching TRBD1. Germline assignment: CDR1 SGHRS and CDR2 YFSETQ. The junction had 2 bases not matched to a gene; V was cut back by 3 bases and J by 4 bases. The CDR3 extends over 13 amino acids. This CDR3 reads CASSWTGTYGYTF. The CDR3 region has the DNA TGCGCCAGCAGCTGGACAGGGACCTATGGCTACACCTTC.

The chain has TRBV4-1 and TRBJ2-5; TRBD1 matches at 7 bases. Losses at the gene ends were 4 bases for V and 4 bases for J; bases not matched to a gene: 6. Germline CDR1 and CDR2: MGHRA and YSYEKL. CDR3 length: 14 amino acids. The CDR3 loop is CASSRGSGGETQYF. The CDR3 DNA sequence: TGCGCCAGCAGCCGGGGGTCAGGGGGAGAGACCCAGTACTTC.

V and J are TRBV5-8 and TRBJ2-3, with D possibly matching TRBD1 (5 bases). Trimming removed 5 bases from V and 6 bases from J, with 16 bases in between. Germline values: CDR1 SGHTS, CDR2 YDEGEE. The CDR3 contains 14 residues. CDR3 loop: CASRLRTTQDTQYF. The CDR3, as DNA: TGTGCCAGCAGACTACGGACAACGCAGGATACGCAGTATTTT.

DNA of the CDR3: TGTGCCAGCAGCCCCGAGAGGGTCTCCTACGAGCAGTACTTC. This sequence encodes CASSPERVSYEQYF. This chain connects TRBV13 to TRBJ2-7; the D gene is possibly TRBD2 (5 bases). V was cut by 5 bases and J by 0 bases, with 11 bases left in between. The CDR3 contains 14 residues. Germline V gene data show CDR1 as PRHDT and CDR2 as FYEKMQ (reference sequence).

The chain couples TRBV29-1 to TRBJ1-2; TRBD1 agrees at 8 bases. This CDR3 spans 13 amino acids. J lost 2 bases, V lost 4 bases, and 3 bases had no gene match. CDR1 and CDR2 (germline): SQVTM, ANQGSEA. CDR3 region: CSVGQGINYGYTF. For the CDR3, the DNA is TGCAGCGTTGGACAGGGGATCAACTATGGCTACACCTTC.

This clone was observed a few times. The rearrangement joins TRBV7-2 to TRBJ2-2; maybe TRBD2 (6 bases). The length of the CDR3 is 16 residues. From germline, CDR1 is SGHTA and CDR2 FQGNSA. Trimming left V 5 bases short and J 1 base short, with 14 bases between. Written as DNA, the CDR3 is TGTGCCAGCAGCCTACAAGGAGCGGGGAACACCGGGGAGCTGTTTTTT. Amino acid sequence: CASSLQGAGNTGELFF. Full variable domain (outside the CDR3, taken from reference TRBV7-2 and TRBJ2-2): GAGVSQSPSNKVTEKGKDVELRCDPISGHTALYWYRQSLGQGLEFLIYFQGNSAPDKSGLPSDRFSAERTGGSVSTLTIQRTQQEDSAVYLCASSLQGAGNTGELFFGEGSRLTVL.

The CDR3 nucleotides read TGCGCCAGCAGTGAGCTTGACAGGGAGGTTAGGGAGACCCAGTACTTC. It encodes CASSELDREVRETQYF. The rearrangement links TRBV23-1 to TRBJ2-5; D is perhaps TRBD1 (7 bases). TRBV23-1 counts as an open reading frame of uncertain function. The V gene lost 5 bases and the J gene lost 5 bases, with 21 bases spanning the gap. This CDR3 comprises 16 residues.

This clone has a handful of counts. The CDR3: CASSQVFQGAYEQYF. In DNA, the CDR3 is TGCGCCAGCAGCCAAGTCTTCCAGGGGGCCTACGAGCAGTACTTC. The chain employs TRBV4-1 and TRBJ2-7; 7 bases are shared with TRBD1. The germline V gene has CDR1 MGHRA and CDR2 YSYEKL. The V and J ends lost 1 base and 2 bases, in that order; junction bases with no gene match: 5. The CDR3 is 15 amino acids.

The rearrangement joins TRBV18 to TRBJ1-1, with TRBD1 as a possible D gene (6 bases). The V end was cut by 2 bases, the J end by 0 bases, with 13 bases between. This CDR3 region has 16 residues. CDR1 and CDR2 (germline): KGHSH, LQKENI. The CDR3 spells CASSPMVGHLNTEAFF. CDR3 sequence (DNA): TGTGCCAGCTCACCAATGGTGGGACACCTGAACACTGAAGCTTTCTTT.

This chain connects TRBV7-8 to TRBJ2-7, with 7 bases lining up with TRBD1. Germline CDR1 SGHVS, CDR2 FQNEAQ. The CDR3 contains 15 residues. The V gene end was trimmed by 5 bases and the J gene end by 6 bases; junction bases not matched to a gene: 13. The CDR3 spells CASSTEDRSGGEQYF. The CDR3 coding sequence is TGTGCCAGCAGCACCGAGGACAGGTCAGGGGGCGAGCAGTACTTC.

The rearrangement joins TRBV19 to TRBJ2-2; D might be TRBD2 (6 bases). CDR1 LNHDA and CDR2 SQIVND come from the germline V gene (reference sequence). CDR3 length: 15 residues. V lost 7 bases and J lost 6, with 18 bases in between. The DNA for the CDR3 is TGTGCCAGTAACGTGGGGGGAGTCAGGGCCGGGGAGCTGTTTTTT. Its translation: CASNVGGVRAGELFF.

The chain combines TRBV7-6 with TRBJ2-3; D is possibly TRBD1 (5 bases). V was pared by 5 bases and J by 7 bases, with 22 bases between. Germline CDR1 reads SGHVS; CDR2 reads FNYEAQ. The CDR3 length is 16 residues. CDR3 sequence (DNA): TGTGCCAGCAGCGGGGAATGGGCCAGGGCTCCTTATACGCAGTATTTT. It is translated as CASSGEWARAPYTQYF.

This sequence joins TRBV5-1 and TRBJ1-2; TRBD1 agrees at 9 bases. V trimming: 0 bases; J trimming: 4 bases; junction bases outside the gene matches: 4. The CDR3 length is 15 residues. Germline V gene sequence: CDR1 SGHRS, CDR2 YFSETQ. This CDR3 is CASSLAGQGSYGYTF. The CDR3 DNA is TGCGCCAGCAGCTTGGCCGGACAGGGGTCCTATGGCTACACCTTC.

DNA for the CDR3: TGTGCCAGCAGCTTGGCTTGGGAGGGTGGCTACACCTTC. The encoded protein is CASSLAWEGGYTF. The chain is built from TRBV5-6 and TRBJ1-2; D not certain. V lost 0 bases and J lost 7, with 10 bases in between. CDR3 length equals 13 residues. Germline values: CDR1 SGHDT, CDR2 YYEEEE.

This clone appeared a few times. Here the CDR3 reads CASSQGIAGGTGELFF. The CDR3 nucleotides read TGCGCCAGCAGCCAAGGAATAGCGGGGGGTACCGGGGAGCTGTTTTTT. The chain employs TRBV4-1 and TRBJ2-2, with TRBD2 matching 10 bases. With 1 base clipped from V and 5 bases from J, the junction kept 4 bases outside the gene matches. Germline CDR1 and CDR2: MGHRA and YSYEKL. The CDR3 has 16 amino acids.

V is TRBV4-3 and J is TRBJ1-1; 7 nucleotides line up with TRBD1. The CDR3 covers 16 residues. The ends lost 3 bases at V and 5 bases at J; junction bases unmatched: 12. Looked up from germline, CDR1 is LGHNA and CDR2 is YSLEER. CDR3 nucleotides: TGCGCCAGCAGCCACCCCGGGACAGTGAAGGGGACTGAAGCTTTCTTT. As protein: CASSHPGTVKGTEAFF.

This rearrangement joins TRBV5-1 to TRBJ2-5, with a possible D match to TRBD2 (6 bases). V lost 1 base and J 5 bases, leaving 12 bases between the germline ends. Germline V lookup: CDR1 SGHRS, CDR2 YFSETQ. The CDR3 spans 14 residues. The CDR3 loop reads CASSLNAGTETQYF. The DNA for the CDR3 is TGCGCCAGCAGCTTGAATGCGGGGACTGAGACCCAGTACTTC. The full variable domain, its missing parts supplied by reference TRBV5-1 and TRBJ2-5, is KAGVTQTPRYLIKTRGQQVTLSCSPISGHRSVSWYQQTPGQGLQFLFEYFSETQRNKGNFPGRFSGRQFSNSRSEMNVSTLELGDSALYLCASSLNAGTETQYFGPGTRLLVL.

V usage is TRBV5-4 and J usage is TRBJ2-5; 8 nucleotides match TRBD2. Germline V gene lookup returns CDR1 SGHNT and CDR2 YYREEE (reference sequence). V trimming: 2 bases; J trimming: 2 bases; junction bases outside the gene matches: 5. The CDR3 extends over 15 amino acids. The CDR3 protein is CASSLTAGGQETQYF. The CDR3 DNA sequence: TGTGCCAGCAGCTTAACGGCGGGGGGTCAAGAGACCCAGTACTTC.

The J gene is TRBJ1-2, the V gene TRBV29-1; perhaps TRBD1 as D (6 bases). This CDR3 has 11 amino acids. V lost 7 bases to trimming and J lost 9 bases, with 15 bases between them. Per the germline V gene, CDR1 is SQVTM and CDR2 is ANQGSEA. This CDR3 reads CSGTRGDSYTF. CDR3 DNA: TGCAGCGGCACCCGTGGGGACAGCTACACCTTC.

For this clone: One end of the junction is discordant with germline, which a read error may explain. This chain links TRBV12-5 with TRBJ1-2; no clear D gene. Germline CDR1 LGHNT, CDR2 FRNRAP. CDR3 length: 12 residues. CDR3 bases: TGTGCTAGTGGTTTGGTAATAGGAGATACCAACTTC. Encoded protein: CASGLVIGDTNF.

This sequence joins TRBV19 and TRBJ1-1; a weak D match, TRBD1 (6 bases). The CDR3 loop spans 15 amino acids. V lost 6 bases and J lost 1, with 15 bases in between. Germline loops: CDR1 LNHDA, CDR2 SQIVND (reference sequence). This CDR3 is CASRIWLTGNTEAFF. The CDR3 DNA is TGTGCCAGTAGGATATGGTTGACAGGGAACACTGAAGCTTTCTTT.